This is a list of T cell receptor beta chains from one sample in a study of blood T cell repertoires in COVID-19. This table comes from immunoSEQ multiplex PCR, and its TCRdb copy is limited to in-frame clones, with some not included. The table shows about 300,000 clones, with 70% to 90% occurring only once. Source material: peripheral blood. These TCRs come from a man younger than 35 who had recovered from COVID-19. Each CDR3 is given with its conserved first and last residue. The D gene is left open where the match is weak. Size values are once, few and many counts, or a class for expanded clones, and some rows have none.

>TRBD1|TRBV18|TRBJ1-1|once
TGTGCCAGCTCACTTCGGACAGGGTGGGTGGACACTGAAGCTTTCTTT
CASSLRTGWVDTEAFF
>-|TRBV6-6|TRBJ1-1|-
TGTGCCAGCAGTTCTTTGGACAGGAACACTGAAGCTTTCTTT
CASSSLDRNTEAFF
>TRBD1|TRBV2|TRBJ2-1|-
TGTGCCAGCAGGAAGACCGGGACAGACAATGAGCAGTTCTTC
CASRKTGTDNEQFF
>-|TRBV7-9|TRBJ1-1|-
TGTGCCAGCAGCGATACTCACAGGGCCCCAAATGAAGCTTTCTTT
CASSDTHRAPNEAFF
>TRBD2|TRBV7-6|TRBJ2-1|-
TGTGCCAGCAGCCCCAGAGCGGGACTCACGAATGAGCAGTTCTTC
CASSPRAGLTNEQFF
>-|TRBV5-4|TRBJ1-6|-
TGTGCCAGCAGCTTGGGACAGCCAGTTTATAATTCACCCCTCCACTTT
CASSLGQPVYNSPLHF
>-|TRBV15|TRBJ1-2|-
TGTGCCACCAGCAGAGATCAGTTTTATGGCTACACCTTC
CATSRDQFYGYTF
>-|TRBV9|TRBJ2-3|-
TGTGCCAGCAGCGTAGGAGGGGGTTACACAGATACGCAGTATTTT
CASSVGGGYTDTQYF
>-|TRBV25-1|TRBJ2-1|many
TGTGCCAGCAGTTTACTAGACAATGAGCAGTTCTTC
CASSLLDNEQFF
>TRBD1|TRBV6-4|TRBJ1-4|-
TGTGCCAGCAGTGACGGGGGTCGCCAGGGACAGGGGGAAACTAATGAAAAACTGTTTTTT
CASSDGGRQGQGETNEKLFF
>-|TRBV7-6|TRBJ1-4|-
TGTGCCAGCAGCTTGTCAGTTAATGAAAAACTGTTTTTT
CASSLSVNEKLFF
>TRBD1|TRBV19|TRBJ1-2|-
TGTGCCAGTAGCTCGGACAGGGGGCGTGTCCGGGGCTACACCTTC
CASSSDRGRVRGYTF
>-|TRBV9|TRBJ2-7|few
TGTGCCAGCAGCGTTGGGGTGGGGCGCTCCTACGAGCAGTACTTC
CASSVGVGRSYEQYF
>TRBD2|TRBV2|TRBJ2-2|once
TGTGCCAGCAAACGGACTAGCGGGACGAACACCGGGGAGCTGTTTTTT
CASKRTSGTNTGELFF
>TRBD1|TRBV6-5|TRBJ1-5|-
TGTGCCAGCGGATCAGGGGGCCATCAGCCCCAGCATTTT
CASGSGGHQPQHF
>TRBD2|TRBV3-1/TRBV3-2|TRBJ2-3|-
TGTGCCAGCAGCTTCCTGGGTAGCGGGAGAGGGAGTCCAGATACGCAGTATTTT
CASSFLGSGRGSPDTQYF
>-|TRBV20-1|TRBJ2-3|-
TGCAGTGCTAGTGCTCGGCGGAAGAGCACAGATACGCAGTATTTT
CSASARRKSTDTQYF
>-|TRBV6-5|TRBJ2-2|once
TGTGCCAGCAGTAACGGGGTGTTCCGGACCGGGGAGCTGTTTTTT
CASSNGVFRTGELFF
>-|TRBV4-3|TRBJ1-1|-
TGCGCCAGCAGCCAGGACAGTAGGGGGACTGAAGCTTTCTTT
CASSQDSRGTEAFF
>-|TRBV5-1|TRBJ2-7|-
TGCGCCAGCAGCTTGTCCGAGGCCCTCTACGAGCAGTACTTC
CASSLSEALYEQYF
>-|TRBV9|TRBJ1-3|-
TGTGCCAGCAGCGACAGCCCTGGGAACACCATATATTTT
CASSDSPGNTIYF
>-|TRBV30|TRBJ2-3|-
TGTGCCTGGATTCGGTACGATACGCAGTATTTT
CAWIRYDTQYF